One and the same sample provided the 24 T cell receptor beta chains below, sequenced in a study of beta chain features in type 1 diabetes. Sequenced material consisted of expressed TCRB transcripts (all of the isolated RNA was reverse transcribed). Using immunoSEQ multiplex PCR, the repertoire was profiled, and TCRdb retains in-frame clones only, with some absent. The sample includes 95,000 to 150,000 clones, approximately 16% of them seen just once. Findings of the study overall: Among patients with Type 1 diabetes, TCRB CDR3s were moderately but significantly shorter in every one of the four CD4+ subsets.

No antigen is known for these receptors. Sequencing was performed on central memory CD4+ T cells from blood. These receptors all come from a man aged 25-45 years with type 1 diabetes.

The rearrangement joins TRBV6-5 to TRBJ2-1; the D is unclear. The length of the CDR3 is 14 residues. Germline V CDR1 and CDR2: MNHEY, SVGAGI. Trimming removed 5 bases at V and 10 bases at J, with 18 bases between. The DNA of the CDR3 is TGTGCCAGCAGTCCCGCCGGGCAGGTCACCGAGCAGTTCTTC. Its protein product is CASSPAGQVTEQFF.

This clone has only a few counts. The CDR3 DNA follows: TGCGCCAGCAGCCAATGGACAGGAGACACTGAAGCTTTCTTT. This encodes CASSQWTGDTEAFF. The rearrangement links TRBV4-3 to TRBJ1-1, with 7 positions matching TRBD1. The germline V gene has CDR1 LGHNA and CDR2 YSLEER. The junction had 3 bases not matched to a gene; V was cut back by 2 bases and J by 3 bases. The CDR3 loop spans 14 amino acids.

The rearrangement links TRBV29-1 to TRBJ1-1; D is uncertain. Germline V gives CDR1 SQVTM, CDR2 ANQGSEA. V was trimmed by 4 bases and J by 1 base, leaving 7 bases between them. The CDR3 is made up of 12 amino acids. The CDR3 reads CSVGRRNTEAFF. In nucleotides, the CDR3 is TGCAGCGTTGGGCGGAGGAACACTGAAGCTTTCTTT.

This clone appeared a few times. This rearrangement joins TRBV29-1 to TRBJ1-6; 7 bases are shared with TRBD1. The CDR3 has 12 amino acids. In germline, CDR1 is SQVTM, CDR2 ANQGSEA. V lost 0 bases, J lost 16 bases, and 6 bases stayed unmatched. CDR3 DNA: TGCAGCGTTGAAGATTTAAGACAGGGACTCCACTTT. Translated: CSVEDLRQGLHF.

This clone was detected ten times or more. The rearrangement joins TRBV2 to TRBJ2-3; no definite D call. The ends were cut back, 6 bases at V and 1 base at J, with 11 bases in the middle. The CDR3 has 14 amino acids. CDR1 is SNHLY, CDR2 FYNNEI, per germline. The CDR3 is CASSGLRGTDTQYF. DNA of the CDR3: TGTGCCAGCAGCGGTTTAAGGGGCACAGATACGCAGTATTTT.

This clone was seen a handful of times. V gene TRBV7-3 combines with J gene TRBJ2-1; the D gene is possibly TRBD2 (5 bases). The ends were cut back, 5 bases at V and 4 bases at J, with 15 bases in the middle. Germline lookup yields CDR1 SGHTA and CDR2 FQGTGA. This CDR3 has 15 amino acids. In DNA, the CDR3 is TGTGCCAGCAGCAATAGCGCCAGGTCGTACAATGAGCAGTTCTTC. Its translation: CASSNSARSYNEQFF.

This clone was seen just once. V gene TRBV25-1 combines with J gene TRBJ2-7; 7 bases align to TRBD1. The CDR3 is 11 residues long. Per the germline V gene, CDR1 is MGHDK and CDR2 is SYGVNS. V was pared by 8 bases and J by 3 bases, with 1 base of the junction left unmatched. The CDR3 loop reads CASSGGYEQYF. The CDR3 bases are TGTGCCAGCTCAGGGGGCTACGAGCAGTACTTC.

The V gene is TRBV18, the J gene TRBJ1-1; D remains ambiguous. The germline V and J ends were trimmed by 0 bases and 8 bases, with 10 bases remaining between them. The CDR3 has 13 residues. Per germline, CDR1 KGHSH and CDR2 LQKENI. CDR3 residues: CASSPPSGLEAFF. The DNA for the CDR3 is TGTGCCAGCTCACCACCCTCTGGCTTGGAAGCTTTCTTT. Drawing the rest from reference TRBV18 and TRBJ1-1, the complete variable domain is NAGVMQNPRHLVRRRGQEARLRCSPMKGHSHVYWYRQLPEEGLKFMVYLQKENIIDESGMPKERFSAEFPKEGPSILRIQQVVRGDSAAYFCASSPPSGLEAFFGQGTRLTVV.

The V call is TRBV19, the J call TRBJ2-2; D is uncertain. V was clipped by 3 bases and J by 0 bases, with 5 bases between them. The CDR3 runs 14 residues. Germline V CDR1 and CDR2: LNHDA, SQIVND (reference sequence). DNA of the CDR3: TGTGCCAGTAGTATCCAGGCGAACACCGGGGAGCTGTTTTTT. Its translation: CASSIQANTGELFF. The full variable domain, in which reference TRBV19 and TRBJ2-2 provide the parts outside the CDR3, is DGGITQSPKYLFRKEGQNVTLSCEQNLNHDAMYWYRQDPGQGLRLIYYSQIVNDFQKGDIAEGYSVSREKKESFPLTVTSAQKNPTAFYLCASSIQANTGELFFGEGSRLTVL.

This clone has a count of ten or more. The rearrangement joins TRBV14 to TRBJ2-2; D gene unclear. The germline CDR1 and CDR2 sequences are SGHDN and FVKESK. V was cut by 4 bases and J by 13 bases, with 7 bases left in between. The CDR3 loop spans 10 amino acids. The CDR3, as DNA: TGTGCCAGCAGCCTCCACCCGCTGTTTTTT. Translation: CASSLHPLFF.

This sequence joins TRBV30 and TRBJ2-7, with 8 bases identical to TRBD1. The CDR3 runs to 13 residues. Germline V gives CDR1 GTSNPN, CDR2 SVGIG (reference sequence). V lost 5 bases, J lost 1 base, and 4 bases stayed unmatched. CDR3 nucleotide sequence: TGTGCCTGGCAGGGGGCAGGGTCCTACGAGCAGTACTTC. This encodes CAWQGAGSYEQYF. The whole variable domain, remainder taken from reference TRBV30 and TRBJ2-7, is SQTIHQWPATLVQPVGSPLSLECTVEGTSNPNLYWYRQAAGRGLQLLFYSVGIGQISSEVPQNLSASRPQDRQFILSSKKLLLSDSGFYLCAWQGAGSYEQYFGPGTRLTVT.

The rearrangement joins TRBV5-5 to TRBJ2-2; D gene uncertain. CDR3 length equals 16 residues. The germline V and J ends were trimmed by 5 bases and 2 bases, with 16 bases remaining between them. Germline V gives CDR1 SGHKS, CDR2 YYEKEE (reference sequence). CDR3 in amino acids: CASRRQGSVNTGELFF. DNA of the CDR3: TGTGCCAGCAGGCGACAAGGCTCTGTTAACACCGGGGAGCTGTTTTTT.

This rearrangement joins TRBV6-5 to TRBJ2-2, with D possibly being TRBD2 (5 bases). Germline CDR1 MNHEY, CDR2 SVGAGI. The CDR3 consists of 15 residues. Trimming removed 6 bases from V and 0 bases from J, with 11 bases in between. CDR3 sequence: CASRRAVANTGELFF. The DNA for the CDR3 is TGTGCCAGCAGAAGAGCGGTCGCGAACACCGGGGAGCTGTTTTTT.

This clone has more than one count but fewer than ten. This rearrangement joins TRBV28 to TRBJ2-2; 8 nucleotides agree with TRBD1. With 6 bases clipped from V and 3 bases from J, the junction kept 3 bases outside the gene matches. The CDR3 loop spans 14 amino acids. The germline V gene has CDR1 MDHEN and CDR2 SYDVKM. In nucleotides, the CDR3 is TGTGCCAGCAGCCCGGGACAGGACACCGGGGAGCTGTTTTTT. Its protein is CASSPGQDTGELFF.

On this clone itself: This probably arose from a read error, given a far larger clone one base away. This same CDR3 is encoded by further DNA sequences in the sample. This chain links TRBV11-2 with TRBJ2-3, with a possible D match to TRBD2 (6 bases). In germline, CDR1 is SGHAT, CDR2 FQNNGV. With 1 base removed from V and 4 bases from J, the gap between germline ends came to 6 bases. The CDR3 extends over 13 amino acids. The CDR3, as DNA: TGTGCCAGCAGCTTAGCGGGGGCAGATACGCAGTATTTT. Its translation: CASSLAGADTQYF. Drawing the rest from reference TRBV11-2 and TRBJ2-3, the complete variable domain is EAGVAQSPRYKIIEKRQSVAFWCNPISGHATLYWYQQILGQGPKLLIQFQNNGVVDDSQLPKDRFSAERLKGVDSTLKIQPAKLEDSAVYLCASSLAGADTQYFGPGTRLTVL.

The chain's CDR3 is CASSLGRGSPLHF. CDR3 bases: TGTGCCAGCAGCTTAGGTCGTGGTTCACCCCTCCACTTT. The V call is TRBV7-6, the J call TRBJ1-6; no firm D call. CDR3 length: 13 amino acids. Germline V gives CDR1 SGHVS, CDR2 FNYEAQ. V was trimmed by 1 base and J by 9 bases, leaving 7 bases between them.

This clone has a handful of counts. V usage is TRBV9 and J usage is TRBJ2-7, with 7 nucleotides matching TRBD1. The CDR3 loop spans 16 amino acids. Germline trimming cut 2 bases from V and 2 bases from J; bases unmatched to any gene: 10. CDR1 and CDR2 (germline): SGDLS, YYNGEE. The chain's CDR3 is CASSVQTGDRAYEQYF. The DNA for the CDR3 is TGTGCCAGCAGCGTCCAAACAGGGGACCGTGCCTACGAGCAGTACTTC. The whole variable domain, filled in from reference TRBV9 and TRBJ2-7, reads DSGVTQTPKHLITATGQRVTLRCSPRSGDLSVYWYQQSLDQGLQFLIQYYNGEERAKGNILERFSAQQFPDLHSELNLSSLELGDSALYFCASSVQTGDRAYEQYFGPGTRLTVT.

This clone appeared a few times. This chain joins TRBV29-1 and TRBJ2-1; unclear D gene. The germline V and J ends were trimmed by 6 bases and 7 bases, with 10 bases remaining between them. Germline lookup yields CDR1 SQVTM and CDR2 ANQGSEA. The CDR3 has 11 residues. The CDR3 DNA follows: TGCAGCGTGATGGCTGGGAATGAGCAGTTCTTC. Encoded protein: CSVMAGNEQFF.

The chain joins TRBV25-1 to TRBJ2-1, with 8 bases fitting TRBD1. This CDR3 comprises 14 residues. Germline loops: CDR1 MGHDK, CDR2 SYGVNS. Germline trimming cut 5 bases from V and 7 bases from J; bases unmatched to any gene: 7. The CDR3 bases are TGTGCCAGCAGTTACAGGGGGGATGGGAATGAGCAGTTCTTC. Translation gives CASSYRGDGNEQFF.

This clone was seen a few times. The CDR3 bases are TGTGCCAGCAGCCACTCTCAAGGGATAGCGGGGGTTAGTAGCTCCTACAATGAGCAGTTCTTC. Amino acid sequence: CASSHSQGIAGVSSSYNEQFF. The genes are TRBV28 and TRBJ2-1; 9 bases fit TRBD2. In germline, CDR1 is MDHEN, CDR2 SYDVKM. The CDR3 covers 21 residues. The V segment lost 6 bases and the J segment 0 bases; nucleotides outside the gene matches: 21. Supplemented by reference TRBV28 and TRBJ2-1, the full variable domain reads DVKVTQSSRYLVKRTGEKVFLECVQDMDHENMFWYRQDPGLGLRLIYFSYDVKMKEKGDIPEGYSVSREKKERFSLILESASTNQTSMYLCASSHSQGIAGVSSSYNEQFFGPGTRLTVL.

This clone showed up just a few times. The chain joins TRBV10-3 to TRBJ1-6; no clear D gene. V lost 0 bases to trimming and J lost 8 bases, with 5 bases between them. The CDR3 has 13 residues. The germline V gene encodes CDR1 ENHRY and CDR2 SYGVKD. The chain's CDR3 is CAISESWDSPLHF. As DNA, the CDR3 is TGTGCCATCAGTGAGTCATGGGATTCACCCCTCCACTTT.

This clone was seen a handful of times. CDR3 sequence: CSVVAGENEKLFF. In DNA form, the CDR3 reads TGCAGCGTTGTGGCAGGGGAGAATGAAAAACTGTTTTTT. The V gene is TRBV29-1, the J gene TRBJ1-4; D is perhaps TRBD1 (6 bases). The CDR3 totals 13 residues. V dropped 4 bases and J dropped 5 bases, with 11 bases sitting between them. Looked up from germline, CDR1 is SQVTM and CDR2 is ANQGSEA.

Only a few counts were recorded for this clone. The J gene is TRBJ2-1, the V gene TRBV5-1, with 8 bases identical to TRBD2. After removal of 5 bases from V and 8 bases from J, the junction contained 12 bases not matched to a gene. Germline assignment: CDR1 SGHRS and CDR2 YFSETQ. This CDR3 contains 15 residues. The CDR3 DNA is TGCGCCAGCAGTTTAACCGGGACTAGAGTATATGAGCAGTTCTTC. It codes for CASSLTGTRVYEQFF.

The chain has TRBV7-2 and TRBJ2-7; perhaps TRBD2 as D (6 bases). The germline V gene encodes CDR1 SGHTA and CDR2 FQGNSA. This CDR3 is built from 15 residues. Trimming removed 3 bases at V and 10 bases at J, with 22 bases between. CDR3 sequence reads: CASSFTIDRDSDQYF. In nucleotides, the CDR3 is TGTGCCAGCAGCTTTACAATTGACCGGGACTCCGATCAGTACTTC.